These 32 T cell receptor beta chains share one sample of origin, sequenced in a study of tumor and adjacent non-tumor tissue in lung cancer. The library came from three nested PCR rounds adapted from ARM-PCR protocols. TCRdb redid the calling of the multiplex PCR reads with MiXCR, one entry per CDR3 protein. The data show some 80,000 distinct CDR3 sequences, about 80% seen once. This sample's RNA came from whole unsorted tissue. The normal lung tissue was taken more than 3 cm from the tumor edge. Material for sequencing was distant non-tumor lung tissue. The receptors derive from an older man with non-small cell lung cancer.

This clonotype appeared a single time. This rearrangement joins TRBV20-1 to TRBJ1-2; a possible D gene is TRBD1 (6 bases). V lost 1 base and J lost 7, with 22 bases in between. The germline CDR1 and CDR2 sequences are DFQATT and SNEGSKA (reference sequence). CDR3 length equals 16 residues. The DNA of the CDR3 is TGCAGTGCTAGAGCAGGGATCCAAGGGACAAGGGGTGGCTACACCTTC. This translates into CSARAGIQGTRGGYTF.

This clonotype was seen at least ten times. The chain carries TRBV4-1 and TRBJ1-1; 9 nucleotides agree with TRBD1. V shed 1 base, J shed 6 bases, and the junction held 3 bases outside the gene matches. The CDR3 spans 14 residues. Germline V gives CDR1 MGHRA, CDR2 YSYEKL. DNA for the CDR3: TGCGCCAGCAGCCAAGTTGGACAGGGGCCTGAAGCTTTCTTT. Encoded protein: CASSQVGQGPEAFF.

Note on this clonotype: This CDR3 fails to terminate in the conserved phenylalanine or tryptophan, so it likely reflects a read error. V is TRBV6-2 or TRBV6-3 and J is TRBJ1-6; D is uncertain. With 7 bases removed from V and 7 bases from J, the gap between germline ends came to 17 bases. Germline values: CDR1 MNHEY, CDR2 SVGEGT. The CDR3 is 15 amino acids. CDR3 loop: CASNPAGKENSPLHS. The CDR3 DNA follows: TGTGCCAGCAACCCGGCGGGTAAAGAGAATTCACCCCTCCACTCT.

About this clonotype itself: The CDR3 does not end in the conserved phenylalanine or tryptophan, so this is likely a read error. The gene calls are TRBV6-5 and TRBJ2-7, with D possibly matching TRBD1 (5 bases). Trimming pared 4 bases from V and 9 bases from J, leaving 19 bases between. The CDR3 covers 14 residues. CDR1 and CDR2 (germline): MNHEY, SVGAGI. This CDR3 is CASSSNRRAFWQYY. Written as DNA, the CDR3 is TGTGCCAGCAGTTCCAACAGGAGAGCCTTCTGGCAGTACTAC.

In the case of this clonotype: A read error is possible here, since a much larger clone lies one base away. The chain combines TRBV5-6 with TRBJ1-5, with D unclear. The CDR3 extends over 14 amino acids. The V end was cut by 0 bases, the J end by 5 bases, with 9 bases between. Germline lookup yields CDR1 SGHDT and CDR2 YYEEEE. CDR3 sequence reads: CASSLGNFDQPQHF. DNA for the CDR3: TGTGCCAGCAGCTTGGGGAACTTCGATCAGCCCCAGCATTTT.

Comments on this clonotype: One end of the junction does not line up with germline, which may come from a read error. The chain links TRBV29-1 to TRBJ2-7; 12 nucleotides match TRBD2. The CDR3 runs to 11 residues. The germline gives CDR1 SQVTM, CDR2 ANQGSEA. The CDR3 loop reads CSARTSGIVFF. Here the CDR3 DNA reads TGCAGTGCTAGGACTAGCGGGATAGTTTTTTTC.

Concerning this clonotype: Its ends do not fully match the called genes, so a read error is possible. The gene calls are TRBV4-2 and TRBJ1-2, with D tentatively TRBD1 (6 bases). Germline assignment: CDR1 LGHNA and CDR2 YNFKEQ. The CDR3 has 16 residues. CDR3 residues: CVSSPTGTNFLYGYTF. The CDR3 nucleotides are TGTGTCAGCAGCCCTACCGGGACAAATTTCCTCTATGGCTACACCTTC.

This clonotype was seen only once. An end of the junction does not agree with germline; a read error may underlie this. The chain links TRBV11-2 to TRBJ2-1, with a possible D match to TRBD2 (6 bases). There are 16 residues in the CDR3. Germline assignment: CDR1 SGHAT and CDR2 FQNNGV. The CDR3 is CASSSRLAGIFNVQFF. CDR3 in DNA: TGTGCCAGCAGCTCCCGACTGGCGGGGATATTCAATGTGCAGTTCTTC.

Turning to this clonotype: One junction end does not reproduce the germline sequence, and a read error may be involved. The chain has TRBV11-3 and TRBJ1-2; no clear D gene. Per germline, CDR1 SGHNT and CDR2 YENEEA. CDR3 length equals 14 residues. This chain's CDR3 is CASSHPDGLGGYIF. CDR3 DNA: TGTGCCAGCAGCCACCCAGACGGGCTGGGAGGCTACATCTTC.

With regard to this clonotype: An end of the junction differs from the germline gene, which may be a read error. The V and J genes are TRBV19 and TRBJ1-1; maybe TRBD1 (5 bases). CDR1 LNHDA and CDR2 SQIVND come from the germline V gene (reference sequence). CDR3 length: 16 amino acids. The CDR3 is CASSKRGDRGATEAFF. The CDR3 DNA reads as TGTGCTAGTAGTAAGAGGGGCGATAGGGGAGCAACTGAAGCTTTCTTT.

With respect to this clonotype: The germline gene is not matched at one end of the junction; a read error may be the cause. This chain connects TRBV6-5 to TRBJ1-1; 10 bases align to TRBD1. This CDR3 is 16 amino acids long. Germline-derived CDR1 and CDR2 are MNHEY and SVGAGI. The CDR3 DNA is TGTACCAGCACCCCAAGCGGGACAGGGGTGGGAACTGAAGCTTTCTTT. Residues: CTSTPSGTGVGTEAFF.

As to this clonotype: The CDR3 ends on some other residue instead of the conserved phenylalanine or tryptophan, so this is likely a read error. In DNA form, the CDR3 reads TGTCCCAGCAGATTGGGACCGGGACCGACCTACGAGCAGTACATC. Encoded protein: CPSRLGPGPTYEQYI. The chain carries TRBV5-4 and TRBJ2-7; either TRBD1 or TRBD2 may supply D (5 bases each). The CDR3 totals 15 residues. CDR1 SGHNT and CDR2 YYREEE come from the germline V gene (reference sequence).

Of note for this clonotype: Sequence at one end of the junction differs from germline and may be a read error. The CDR3 region has the DNA TGTACCAGCAGCTTAGGGTGGGCGTACACCAGGGAGCTGTTTTTT. This gives the protein CTSSLGWAYTRELFF. This chain connects TRBV6-1 to TRBJ2-2; D is unresolved. Germline V CDR1 and CDR2: MNHNS, SASEGT. The CDR3 consists of 15 residues.

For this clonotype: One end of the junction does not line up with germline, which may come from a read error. Here the CDR3 reads CSAPTGAVETQYF. DNA of the CDR3: TGCAGTGCTCCGACAGGGGCCGTTGAGACCCAGTATTTC. The chain recombines TRBV20-1 with TRBJ2-5; the match to TRBD1 covers 8 bases. Germline-derived CDR1 and CDR2 are DFQATT and SNEGSKA (reference sequence). The CDR3 totals 13 residues.

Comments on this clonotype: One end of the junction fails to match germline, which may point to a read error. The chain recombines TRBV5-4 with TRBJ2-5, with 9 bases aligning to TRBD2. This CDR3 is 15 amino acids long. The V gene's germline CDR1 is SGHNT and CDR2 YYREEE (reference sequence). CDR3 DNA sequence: TGTGTCAGCAGCTGGCGGGGGGGTAATCAAGAGACCCAGTATTTC. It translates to CVSSWRGGNQETQYF.

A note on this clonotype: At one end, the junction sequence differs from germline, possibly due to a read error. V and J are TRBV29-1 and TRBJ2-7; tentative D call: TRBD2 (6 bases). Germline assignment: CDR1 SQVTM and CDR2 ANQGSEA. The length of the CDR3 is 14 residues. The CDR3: CSVEGAGPTNEQYF. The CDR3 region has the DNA TGCAGCGTTGAAGGGGCGGGACCGACCAACGAGCAGTACTTT.

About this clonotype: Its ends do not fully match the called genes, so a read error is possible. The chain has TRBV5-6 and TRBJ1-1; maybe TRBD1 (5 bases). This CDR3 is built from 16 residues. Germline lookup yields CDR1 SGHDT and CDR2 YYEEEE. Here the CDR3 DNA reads TGTACCAGCAGCTCGGGACTGAGCTATAGGAACACTGAAGCTTTCTTT. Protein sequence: CTSSSGLSYRNTEAFF.

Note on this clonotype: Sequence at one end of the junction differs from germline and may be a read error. In nucleotides, the CDR3 is TGCAGCGTTACCGAGGGTAGGAATGGGCAGTTCTTC. This gives the protein CSVTEGRNGQFF. The chain employs TRBV29-1 and TRBJ2-1; TRBD2 is a possible D gene (5 bases). The CDR3 is 12 residues long. Germline assignment: CDR1 SQVTM and CDR2 ANQGSEA.

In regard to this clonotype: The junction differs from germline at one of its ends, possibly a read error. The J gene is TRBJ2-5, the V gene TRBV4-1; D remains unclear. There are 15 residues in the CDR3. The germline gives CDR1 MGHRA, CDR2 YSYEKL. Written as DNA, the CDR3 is TGCACCAGCAGCCTAATTCTTCAGCGCAAAGAGACCCAGTACTTC. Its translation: CTSSLILQRKETQYF.

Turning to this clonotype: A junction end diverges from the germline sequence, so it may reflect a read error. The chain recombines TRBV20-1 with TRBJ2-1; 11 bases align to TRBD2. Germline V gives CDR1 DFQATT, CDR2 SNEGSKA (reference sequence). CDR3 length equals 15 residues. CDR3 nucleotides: TGCAGTGCTACCTACCGGCTAGCGGGAGGCAATGAGCAGGTCTTC. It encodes CSATYRLAGGNEQVF.

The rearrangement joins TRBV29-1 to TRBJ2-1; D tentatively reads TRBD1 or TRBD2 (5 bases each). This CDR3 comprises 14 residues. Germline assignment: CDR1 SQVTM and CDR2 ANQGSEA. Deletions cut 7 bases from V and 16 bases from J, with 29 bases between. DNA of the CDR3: TGCAGCGCTGTGGAGAGGGGCACAAACAATGAGTACTTCTTC. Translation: CSAVERGTNNEYFF.

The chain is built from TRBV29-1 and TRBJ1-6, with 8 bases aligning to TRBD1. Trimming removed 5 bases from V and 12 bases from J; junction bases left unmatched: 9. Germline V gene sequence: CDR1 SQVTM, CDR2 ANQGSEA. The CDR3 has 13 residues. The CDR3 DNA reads TGCAGCGTTATGACAGGGGATAGTTTACCCCTCCACTTT. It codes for CSVMTGDSLPLHF. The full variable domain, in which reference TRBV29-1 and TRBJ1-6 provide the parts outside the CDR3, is SAVISQKPSRDICQRGTSLTIQCQVDSQVTMMFWYRQQPGQSLTLIATANQGSEATYESGFVIDKFPISRPNLTFSTLTVSNMSPEDSSIYLCSVMTGDSLPLHFGNGTRLTVT.

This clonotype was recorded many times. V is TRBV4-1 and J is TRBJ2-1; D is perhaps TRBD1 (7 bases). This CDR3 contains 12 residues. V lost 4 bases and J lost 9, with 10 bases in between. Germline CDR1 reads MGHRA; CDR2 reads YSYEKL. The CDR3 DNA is TGCGCCAGCAGCCTCCAGGGGGGTGAGCAGTTCTTC. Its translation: CASSLQGGEQFF.

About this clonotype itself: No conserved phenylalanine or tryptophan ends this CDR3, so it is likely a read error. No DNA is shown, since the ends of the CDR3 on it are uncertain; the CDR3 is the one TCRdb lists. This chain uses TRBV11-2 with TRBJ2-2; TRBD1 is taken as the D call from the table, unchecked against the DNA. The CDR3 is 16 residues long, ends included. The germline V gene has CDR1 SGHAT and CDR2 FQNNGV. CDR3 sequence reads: CTSSLVGTGVAGEPFV.

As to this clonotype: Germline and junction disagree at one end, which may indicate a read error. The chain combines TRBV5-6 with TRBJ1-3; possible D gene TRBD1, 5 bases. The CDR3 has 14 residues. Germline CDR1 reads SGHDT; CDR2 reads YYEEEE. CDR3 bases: TGTACCAGCAGCTTGGGACCGAGGGAAAACATCATATATTTT. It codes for CTSSLGPRENIIYF.

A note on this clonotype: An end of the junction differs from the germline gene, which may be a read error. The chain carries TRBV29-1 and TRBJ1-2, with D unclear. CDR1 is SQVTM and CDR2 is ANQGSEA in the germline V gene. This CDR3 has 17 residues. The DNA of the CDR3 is TGCAGCGTTGAAGAGTACATTCAAGGCCATACTAACTATGGCTGCACCTTC. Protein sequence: CSVEEYIQGHTNYGCTF.

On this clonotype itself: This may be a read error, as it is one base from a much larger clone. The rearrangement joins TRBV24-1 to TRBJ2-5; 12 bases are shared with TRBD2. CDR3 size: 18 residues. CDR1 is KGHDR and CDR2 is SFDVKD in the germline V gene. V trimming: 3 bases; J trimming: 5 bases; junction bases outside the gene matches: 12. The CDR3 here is CATSDRVSSGGATETQYF. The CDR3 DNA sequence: TGTGCCACCAGTGATCGCGTTTCTAGCGGGGGGGCTACTGAGACCCAGTACTTC.

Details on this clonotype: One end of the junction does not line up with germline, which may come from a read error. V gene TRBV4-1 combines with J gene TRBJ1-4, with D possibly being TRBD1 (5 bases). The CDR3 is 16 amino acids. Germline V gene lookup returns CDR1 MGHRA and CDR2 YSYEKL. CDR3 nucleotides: TGTGCCAGCAGCCAAGTACGAGGGCAGGGTAGTGAAATACTGTTTTTT. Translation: CASSQVRGQGSEILFF.

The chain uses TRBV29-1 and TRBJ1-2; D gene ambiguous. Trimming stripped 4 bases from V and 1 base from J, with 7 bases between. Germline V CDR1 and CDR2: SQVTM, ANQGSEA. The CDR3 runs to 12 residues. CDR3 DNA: TGCAGCGTTGCAGAGGGTAACTATGGCTACACCTTC. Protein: CSVAEGNYGYTF.

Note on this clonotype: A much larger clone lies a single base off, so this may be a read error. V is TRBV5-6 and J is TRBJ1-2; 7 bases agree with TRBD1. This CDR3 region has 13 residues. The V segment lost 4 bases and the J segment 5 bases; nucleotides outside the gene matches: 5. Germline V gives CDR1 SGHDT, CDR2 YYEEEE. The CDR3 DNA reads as TGTGCCAGCAGCCCGGACAGGAAGTATGGCTACACCTTC. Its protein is CASSPDRKYGYTF.

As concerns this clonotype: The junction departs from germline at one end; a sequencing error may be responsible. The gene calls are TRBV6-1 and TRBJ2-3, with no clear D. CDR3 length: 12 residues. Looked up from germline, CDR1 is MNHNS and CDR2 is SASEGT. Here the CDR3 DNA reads TGTGACAGCAGTGAATCCAGTTTTACACAGTACTTT. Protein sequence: CDSSESSFTQYF.

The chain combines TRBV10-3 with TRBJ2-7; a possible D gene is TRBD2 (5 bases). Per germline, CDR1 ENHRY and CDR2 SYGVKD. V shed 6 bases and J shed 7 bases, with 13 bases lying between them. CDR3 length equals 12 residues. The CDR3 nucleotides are TGTGCCATCAGGAACCTAGCATATGAGCAGTACTTC. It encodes CAIRNLAYEQYF.